The following is a TCR beta chain sequence with its context. The antigen remains unidentified. This specimen belongs to a study of graft-versus-host responses after intestinal transplantation. About the research overall: The transplants performed in recipients were multivisceral, liver-intestinal, or isolated intestinal. Every recipient had anti-thymocyte globulin induction and 2 to 3 years of tacrolimus plus steroids. Study outcomes and limitations: Among circulating GvH clones, peak levels were associated with early post-transplant declines in HvG clones. Recipient marrow contained GvH clones, some of which appeared first in ileum or blood.

Libraries were prepared by immunoSEQ multiplex PCR; TCRdb keeps only in-frame clonotypes and omits some of them. The repertoire includes over 100,000 clones, 85% to 95% of them detected once, and roughly 0.12% sits in the top ten. The V gene lost 11 bases and the J gene lost 0 bases, with 20 bases spanning the gap. CDR3 length equals 15 residues. CDR1 is MNHNS, CDR2 SASEGT, per germline. The sample here was unstimulated CD4+ T cells sorted from spleen or lymph node cells, taken before intestinal transplant. This receptor was identified in a human donor who received an intestinal transplant. The V and J genes are TRBV6-1 and TRBJ2-7; D is unclear. The CDR3 DNA reads as TGTGCCTCGTGCCGTACGATACTCTCCTCCTACGAGCAGTACTTC. It encodes CASCRTILSSYEQYF.